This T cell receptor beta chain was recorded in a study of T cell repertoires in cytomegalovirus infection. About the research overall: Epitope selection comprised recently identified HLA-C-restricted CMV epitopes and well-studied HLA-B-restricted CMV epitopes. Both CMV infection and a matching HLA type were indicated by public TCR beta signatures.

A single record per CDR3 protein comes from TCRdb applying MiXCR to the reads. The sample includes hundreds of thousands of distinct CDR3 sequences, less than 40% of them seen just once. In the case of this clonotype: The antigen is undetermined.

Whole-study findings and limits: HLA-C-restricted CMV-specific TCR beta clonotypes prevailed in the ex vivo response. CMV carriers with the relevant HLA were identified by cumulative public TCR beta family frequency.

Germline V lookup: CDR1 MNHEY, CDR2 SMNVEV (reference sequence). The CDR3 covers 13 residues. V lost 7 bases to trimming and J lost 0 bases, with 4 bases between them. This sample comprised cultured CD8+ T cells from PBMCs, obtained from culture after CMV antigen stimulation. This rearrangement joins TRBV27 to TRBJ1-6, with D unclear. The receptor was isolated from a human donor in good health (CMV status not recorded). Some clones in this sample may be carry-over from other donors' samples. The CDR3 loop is CASTRSYNSPLHF. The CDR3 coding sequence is TGTGCCAGCACCCGCTCCTATAATTCACCCCTCCACTTT.